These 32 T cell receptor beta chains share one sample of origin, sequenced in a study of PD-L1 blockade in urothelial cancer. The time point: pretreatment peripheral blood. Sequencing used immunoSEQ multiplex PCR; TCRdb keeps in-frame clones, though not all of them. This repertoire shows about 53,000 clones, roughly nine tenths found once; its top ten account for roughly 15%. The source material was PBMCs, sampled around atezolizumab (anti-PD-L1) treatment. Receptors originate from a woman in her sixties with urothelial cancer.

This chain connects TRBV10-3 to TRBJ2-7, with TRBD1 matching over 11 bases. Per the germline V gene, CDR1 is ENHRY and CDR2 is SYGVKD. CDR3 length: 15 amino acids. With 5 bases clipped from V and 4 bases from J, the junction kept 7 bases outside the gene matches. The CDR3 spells CAISRTGQGAYEQYF. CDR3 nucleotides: TGTGCCATCAGTAGGACCGGACAGGGGGCGTACGAGCAGTACTTC.

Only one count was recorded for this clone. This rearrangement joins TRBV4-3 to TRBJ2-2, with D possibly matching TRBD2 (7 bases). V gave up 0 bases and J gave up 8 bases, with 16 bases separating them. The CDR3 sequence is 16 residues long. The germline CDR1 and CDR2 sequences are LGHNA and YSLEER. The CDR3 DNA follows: TGCGCCAGCAGCCAAGATCGAGGGGGGGCCGCGGGGGAGCTGTTTTTT. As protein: CASSQDRGGAAGELFF.

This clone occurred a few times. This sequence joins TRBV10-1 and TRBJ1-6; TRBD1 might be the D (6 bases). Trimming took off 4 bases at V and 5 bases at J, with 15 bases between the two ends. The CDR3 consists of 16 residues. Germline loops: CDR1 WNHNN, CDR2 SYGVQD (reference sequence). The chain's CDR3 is CASSGSQGFDNSPLHF. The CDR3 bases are TGCGCCAGCAGTGGATCACAGGGTTTCGATAATTCACCCCTCCACTTT.

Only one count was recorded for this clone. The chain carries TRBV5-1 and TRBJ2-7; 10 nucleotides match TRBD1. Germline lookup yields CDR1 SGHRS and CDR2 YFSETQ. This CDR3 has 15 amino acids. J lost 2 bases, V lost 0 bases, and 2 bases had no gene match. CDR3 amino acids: CASSLGQGATYEQYF. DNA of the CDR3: TGCGCCAGCAGCTTGGGACAGGGGGCGACCTACGAGCAGTACTTC.

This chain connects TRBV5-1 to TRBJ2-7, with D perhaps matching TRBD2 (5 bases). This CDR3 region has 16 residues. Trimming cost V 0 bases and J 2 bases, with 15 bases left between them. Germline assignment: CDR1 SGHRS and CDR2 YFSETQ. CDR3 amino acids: CASSLEGADLPYEQYF. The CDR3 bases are TGCGCCAGCAGCTTGGAGGGAGCGGATCTACCCTACGAGCAGTACTTC.

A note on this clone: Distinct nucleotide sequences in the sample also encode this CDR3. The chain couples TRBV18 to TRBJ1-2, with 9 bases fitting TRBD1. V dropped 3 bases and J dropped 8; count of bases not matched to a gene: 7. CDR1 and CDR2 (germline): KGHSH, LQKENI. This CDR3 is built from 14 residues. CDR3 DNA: TGTGCCAGCTCACCCCAGGGACAGGGAGAAGGCTACACCTTC. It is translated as CASSPQGQGEGYTF.

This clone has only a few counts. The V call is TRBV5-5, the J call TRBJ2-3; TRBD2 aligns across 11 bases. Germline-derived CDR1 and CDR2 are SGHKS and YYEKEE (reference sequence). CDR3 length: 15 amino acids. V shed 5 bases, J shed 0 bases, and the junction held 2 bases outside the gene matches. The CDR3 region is CASRTSGASTDTQYF. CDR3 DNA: TGTGCCAGCAGGACTAGCGGGGCTAGCACAGATACGCAGTATTTT.

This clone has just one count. The CDR3 is CASSIDWSGGTGVNQPQHF. DNA of the CDR3: TGTGCCAGTAGTATAGATTGGTCGGGCGGGACAGGGGTAAATCAGCCCCAGCATTTT. This sequence joins TRBV19 and TRBJ1-5, with TRBD1 matching 10 bases. Germline V gene data show CDR1 as LNHDA and CDR2 as SQIVND (reference sequence). V was pared by 0 bases and J by 4 bases, with 12 bases of the junction left unmatched. There are 19 residues in the CDR3.

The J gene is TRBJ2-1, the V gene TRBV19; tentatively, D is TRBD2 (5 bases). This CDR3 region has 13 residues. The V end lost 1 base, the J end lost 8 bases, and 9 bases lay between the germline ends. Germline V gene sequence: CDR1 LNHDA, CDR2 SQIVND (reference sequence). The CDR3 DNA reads TGTGCCAGTAGTATAGTATTGGGAGATGAGCAGTTCTTC. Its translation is CASSIVLGDEQFF.

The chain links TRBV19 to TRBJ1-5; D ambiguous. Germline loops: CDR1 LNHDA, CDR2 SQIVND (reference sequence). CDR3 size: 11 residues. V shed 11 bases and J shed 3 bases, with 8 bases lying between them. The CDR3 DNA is TGTGCCTCCGGTAACAATCAGCCCCAGCATTTT. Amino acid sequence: CASGNNQPQHF.

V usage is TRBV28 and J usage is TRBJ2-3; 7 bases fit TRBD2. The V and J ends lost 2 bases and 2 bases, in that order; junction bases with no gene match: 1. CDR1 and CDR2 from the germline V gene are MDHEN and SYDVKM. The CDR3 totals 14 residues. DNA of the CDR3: TGTGCCAGCAGTTTAGCGGGAGCCACAGATACGCAGTATTTT. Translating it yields CASSLAGATDTQYF.

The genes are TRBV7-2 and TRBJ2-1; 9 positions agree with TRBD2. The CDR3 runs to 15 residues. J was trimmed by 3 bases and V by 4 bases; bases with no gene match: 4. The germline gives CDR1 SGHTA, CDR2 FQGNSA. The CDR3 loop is CASSSGSGSYNEQFF. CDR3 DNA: TGTGCCAGCAGCTCGGGTAGCGGGAGCTACAATGAGCAGTTCTTC.

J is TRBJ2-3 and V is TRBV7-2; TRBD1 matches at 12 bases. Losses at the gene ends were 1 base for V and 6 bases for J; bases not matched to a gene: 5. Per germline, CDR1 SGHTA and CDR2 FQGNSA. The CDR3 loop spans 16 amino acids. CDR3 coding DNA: TGTGCCAGCAGCTTAGGGGACAGGGGGCATTCTGATACGCAGTATTTT. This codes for CASSLGDRGHSDTQYF.

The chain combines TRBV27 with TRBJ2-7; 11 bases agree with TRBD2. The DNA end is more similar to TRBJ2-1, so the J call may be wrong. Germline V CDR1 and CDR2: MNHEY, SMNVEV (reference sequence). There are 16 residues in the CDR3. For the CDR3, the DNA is TGTGCCAGCAGGCCTACTAGCGGGAGCCCCAACAATGAGCAGTTCTTC. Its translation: CASRPTSGSPNNEQFF.

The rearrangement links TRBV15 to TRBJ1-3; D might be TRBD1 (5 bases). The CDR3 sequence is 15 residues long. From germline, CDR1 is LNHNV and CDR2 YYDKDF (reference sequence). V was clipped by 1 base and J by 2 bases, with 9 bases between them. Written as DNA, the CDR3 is TGTGCCACCAGCAGAGGGATAGGGGCTGGAAACACCATATATTTT. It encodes CATSRGIGAGNTIYF. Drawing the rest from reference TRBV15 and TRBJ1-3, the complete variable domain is DAMVIQNPRYQVTQFGKPVTLSCSQTLNHNVMYWYQQKSSQAPKLLFHYYDKDFNNEADTPDNFQSRRPNTSFCFLDIRSPGLGDTAMYLCATSRGIGAGNTIYFGEGSWLTVV.

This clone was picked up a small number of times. In DNA, the CDR3 is TGTGCCAGCAGCTTAGTGGCCGGGAATGAAGCTTTCTTT. Its translation: CASSLVAGNEAFF. This sequence joins TRBV7-9 and TRBJ1-1; D call uncertain. Trimming removed 1 base from V and 7 bases from J, with 10 bases in between. The CDR3 has 13 amino acids. Germline assignment: CDR1 SEHNR and CDR2 FQNEAQ (reference sequence).

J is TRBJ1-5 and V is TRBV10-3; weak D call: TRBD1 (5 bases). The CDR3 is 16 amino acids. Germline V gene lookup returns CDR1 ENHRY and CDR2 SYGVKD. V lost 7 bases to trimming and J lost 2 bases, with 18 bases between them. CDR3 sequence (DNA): TGTGCCATCAAAAACGAGGGGCGCGGGGGCAATCAGCCCCAGCATTTT. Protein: CAIKNEGRGGNQPQHF.

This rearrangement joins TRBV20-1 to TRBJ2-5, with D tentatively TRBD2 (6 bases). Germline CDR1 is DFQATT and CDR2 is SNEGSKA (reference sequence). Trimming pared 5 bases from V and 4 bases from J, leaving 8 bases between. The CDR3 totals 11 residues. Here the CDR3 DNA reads TGCAGTGCTCAGCGGGCAGAGACCCAGTACTTC. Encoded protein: CSAQRAETQYF.

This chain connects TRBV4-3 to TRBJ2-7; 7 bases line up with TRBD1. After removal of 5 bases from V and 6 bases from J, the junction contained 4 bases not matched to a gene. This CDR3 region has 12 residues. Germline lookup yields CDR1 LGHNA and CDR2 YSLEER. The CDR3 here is CASSEDRIEQYF. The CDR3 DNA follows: TGCGCCAGCAGCGAGGACAGGATCGAGCAGTACTTC.

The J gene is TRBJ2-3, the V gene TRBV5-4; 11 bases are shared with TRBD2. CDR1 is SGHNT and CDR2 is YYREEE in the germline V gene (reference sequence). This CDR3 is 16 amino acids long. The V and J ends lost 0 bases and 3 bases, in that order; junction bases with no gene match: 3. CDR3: CASSLGLAGGTDTQYF. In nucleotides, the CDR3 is TGTGCCAGCAGCTTGGGGCTAGCGGGAGGAACAGATACGCAGTATTTT.

As DNA, the CDR3 is TGTGCCAGCGAACCCGATTATCAAAAGGGGGATGAAGCTTTCTTT. It specifies CASEPDYQKGDEAFF. This sequence joins TRBV6-5 and TRBJ1-1; D is perhaps TRBD1 (6 bases). Germline lookup yields CDR1 MNHEY and CDR2 SVGAGI. This CDR3 is 15 amino acids long. Trimming took off 8 bases at V and 7 bases at J, with 23 bases between the two ends.

The CDR3 region has the DNA TGTGCCAGCAGTGATGAAGCTGATCGGCAGTACTTC. It yields the protein CASSDEADRQYF. The rearrangement uses TRBV2 and TRBJ2-7; D unresolved. CDR3 length equals 12 residues. The germline CDR1 and CDR2 sequences are SNHLY and FYNNEI. V was cut by 3 bases and J by 9 bases, with 12 bases left in between. The entire variable domain, with the rest obtained from reference TRBV2 and TRBJ2-7, is as follows: EPEVTQTPSHQVTQMGQEVILRCVPISNHLYFYWYRQILGQKVEFLVSFYNNEISEKSEIFDDQFSVERPDGSNFTLKIRSTKLEDSAMYFCASSDEADRQYFGPGTRLTVT.

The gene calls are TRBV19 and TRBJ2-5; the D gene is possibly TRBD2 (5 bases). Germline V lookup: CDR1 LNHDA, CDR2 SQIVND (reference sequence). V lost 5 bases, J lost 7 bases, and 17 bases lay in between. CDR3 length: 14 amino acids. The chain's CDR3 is CASSSDGERGTQYF. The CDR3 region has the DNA TGTGCCAGTAGTTCCGACGGGGAACGAGGGACCCAGTACTTC.

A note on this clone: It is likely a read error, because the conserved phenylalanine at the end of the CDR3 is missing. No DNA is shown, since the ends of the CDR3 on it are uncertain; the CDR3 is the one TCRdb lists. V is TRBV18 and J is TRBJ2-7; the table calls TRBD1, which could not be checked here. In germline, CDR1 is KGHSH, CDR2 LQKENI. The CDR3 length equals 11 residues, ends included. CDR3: CASSPAIGVFL.

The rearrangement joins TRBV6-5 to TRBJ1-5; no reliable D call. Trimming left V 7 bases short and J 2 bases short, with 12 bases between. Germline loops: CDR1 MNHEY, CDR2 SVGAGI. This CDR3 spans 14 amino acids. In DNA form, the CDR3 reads TGTGCCAGCACTCCGGCAGGTGGCAATCAGCCCCAGCATTTT. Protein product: CASTPAGGNQPQHF.

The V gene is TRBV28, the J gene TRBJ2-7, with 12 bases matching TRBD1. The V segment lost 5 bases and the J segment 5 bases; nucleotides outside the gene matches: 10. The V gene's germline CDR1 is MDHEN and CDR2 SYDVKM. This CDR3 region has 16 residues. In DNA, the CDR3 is TGTGCCAGCAGTGGGACAGGGGGCCGTTCTTGGAACGAGCAGTACTTC. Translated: CASSGTGGRSWNEQYF.

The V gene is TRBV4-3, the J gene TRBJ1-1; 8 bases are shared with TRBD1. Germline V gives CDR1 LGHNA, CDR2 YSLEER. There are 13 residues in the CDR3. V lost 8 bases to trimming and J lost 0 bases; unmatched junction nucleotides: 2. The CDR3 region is CASGDRLNTEAFF. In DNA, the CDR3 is TGCGCCAGCGGGGACAGGCTGAACACTGAAGCTTTCTTT.

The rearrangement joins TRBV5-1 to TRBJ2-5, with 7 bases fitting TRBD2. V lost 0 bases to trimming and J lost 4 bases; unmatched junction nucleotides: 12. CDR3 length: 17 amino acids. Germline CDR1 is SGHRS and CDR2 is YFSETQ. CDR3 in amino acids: CASSLEVGGPRLETQYF. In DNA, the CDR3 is TGCGCCAGCAGCTTGGAGGTGGGAGGGCCTCGGTTAGAGACCCAGTACTTC.

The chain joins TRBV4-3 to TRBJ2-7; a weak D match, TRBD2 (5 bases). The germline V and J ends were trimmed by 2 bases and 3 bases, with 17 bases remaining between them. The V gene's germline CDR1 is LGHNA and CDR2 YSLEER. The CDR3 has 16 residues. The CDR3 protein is CASSQTEGGWYYEQYF. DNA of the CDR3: TGCGCCAGCAGCCAAACCGAGGGTGGGTGGTACTACGAGCAGTACTTC.

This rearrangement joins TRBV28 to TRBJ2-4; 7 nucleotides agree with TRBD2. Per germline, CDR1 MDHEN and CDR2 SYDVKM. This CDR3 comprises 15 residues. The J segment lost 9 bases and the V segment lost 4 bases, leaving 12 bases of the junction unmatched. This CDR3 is CASSSVKRDFAIQYF. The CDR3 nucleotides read TGTGCCAGCAGTTCTGTCAAGCGGGATTTCGCCATTCAGTACTTC. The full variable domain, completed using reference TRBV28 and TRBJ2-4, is DVKVTQSSRYLVKRTGEKVFLECVQDMDHENMFWYRQDPGLGLRLIYFSYDVKMKEKGDIPEGYSVSREKKERFSLILESASTNQTSMYLCASSSVKRDFAIQYFGAGTRLSVL.

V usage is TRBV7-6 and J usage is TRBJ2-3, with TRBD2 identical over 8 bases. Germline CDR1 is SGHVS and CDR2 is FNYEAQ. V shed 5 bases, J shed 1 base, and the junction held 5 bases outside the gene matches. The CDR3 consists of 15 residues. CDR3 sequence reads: CASSVFSGGTDTQYF. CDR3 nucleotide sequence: TGTGCCAGCAGCGTATTTAGCGGGGGCACAGATACGCAGTATTTT.

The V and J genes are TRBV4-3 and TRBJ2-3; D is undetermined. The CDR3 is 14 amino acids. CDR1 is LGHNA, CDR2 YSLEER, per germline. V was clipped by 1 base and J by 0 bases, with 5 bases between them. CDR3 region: CASSQGLSTDTQYF. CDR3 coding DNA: TGCGCCAGCAGCCAAGGACTGAGCACAGATACGCAGTATTTT.